This entry is about one T cell receptor (beta chain). The antigen is unknown. Germline V gene sequence: CDR1 MNHNS, CDR2 SASEGT. CDR3 length: 14 residues. V shed 6 bases and J 2 bases; nucleotides not matched to a gene: 7. These data are taken from a study of cytomegalovirus exposure and HLA in healthy donors. Notes on the study in general: Within a later analysis, the majority of CMV-associated TCR beta chains appeared HLA-restricted. Donor immune exposure was known only as CMV serostatus. Researchers catalogued 164 TCR beta chains as cytomegalovirus-associated. When analyzed later, the rates of TCR association showed variation by HLA locus, with DRB1 the most and HLA-C the fewest.

PCR involved 60 Vbeta and 13 Jbeta primers. Libraries were prepared by immunoSEQ multiplex PCR; TCRdb keeps only in-frame clonotypes and omits some of them. The table includes about 140,000 clones, around four fifths detected once. Sequencing used PBMCs. The genes are TRBV6-1 and TRBJ2-7, with TRBD2 identical over 7 bases. This receptor was identified in a man aged 25-40 years in good health and CMV-seronegative. The chain's CDR3 is CASSTSGLTYEQYF. CDR3 coding DNA: TGTGCCAGCAGCACCTCGGGACTAACCTACGAGCAGTACTTC.